This record concerns one T cell receptor beta chain sequence. V lost 5 bases to trimming and J lost 8 bases, with 15 bases between them. The CDR3 is 13 residues long. Germline values: CDR1 MNHEY, CDR2 SVGAGI. This entry belongs to a study of T cell changes during pregnancy in multiple sclerosis. Some clones are missing from TCRdb's copy, which holds only in-frame ones; the method was immunoSEQ multiplex PCR. The sample consists of 60,000 to 65,000 clones, over 80% of them appearing once. The TCR comes from a female donor with multiple sclerosis, enrolled in a pregnancy study. This sequence joins TRBV6-5 and TRBJ1-2; possible D gene TRBD1, 5 bases. Sequencing used peripheral blood, obtained in the first trimester of pregnancy. The CDR3 loop reads CASSLRQGGGYTF. The CDR3 coding sequence is TGTGCCAGCAGTCTTCGTCAGGGAGGAGGCTACACCTTC.